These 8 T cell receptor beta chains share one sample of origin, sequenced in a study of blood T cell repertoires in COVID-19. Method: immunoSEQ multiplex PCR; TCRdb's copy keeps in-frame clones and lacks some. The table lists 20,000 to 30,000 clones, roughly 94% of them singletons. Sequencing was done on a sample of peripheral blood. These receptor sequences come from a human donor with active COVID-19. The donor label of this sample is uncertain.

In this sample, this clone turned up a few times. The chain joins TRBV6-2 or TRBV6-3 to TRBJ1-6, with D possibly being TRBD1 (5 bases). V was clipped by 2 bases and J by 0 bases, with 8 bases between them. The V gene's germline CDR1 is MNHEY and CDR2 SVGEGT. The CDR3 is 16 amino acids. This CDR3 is CASSYDRSSYNSPLHF. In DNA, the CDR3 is TGTGCCAGCAGTTACGACAGAAGCTCCTATAATTCACCCCTCCACTTT.

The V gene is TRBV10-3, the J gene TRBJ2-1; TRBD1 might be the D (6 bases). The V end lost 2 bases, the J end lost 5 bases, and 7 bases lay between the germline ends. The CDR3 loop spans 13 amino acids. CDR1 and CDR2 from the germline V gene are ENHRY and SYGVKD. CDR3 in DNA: TGTGCCATCAGTGAGCGACAGGACAATGAGCAGTTCTTC. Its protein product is CAISERQDNEQFF.

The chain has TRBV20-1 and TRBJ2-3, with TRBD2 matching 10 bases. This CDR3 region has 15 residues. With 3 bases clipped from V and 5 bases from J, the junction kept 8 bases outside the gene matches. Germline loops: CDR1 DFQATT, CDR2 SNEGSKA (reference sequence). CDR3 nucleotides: TGCAGTGCTAGTGGGAGCGGGAGGGCCCAAGATACGCAGTATTTT. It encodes CSASGSGRAQDTQYF.

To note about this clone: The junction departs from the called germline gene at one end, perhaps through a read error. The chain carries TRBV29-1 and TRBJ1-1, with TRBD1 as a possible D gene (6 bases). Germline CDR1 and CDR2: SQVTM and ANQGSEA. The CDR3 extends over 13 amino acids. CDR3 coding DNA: TGCAGCGCTGAAGGACAGCCGAACACTGAAGCTTTCTTT. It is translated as CSAEGQPNTEAFF. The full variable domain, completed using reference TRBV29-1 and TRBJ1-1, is SAVISQKPSRDICQRGTSLTIQCQVDSQVTMMFWYRQQPGQSLTLIATANQGSEATYESGFVIDKFPISRPNLTFSTLTVSNMSPEDSSIYLCSAEGQPNTEAFFGQGTRLTVV.

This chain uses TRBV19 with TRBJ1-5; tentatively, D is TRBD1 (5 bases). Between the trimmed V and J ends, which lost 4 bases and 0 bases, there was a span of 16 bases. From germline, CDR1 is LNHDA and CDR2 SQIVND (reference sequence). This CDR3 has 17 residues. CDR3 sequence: CASSTPRGMYSNQPQHF. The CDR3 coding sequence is TGTGCCAGTAGTACCCCCCGGGGGATGTATAGCAATCAGCCCCAGCATTTT.

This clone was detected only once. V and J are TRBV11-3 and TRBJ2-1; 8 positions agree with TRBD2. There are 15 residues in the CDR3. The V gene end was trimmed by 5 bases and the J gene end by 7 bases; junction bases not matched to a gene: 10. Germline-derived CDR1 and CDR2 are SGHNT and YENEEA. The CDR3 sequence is CASSLSTSAANEQFF. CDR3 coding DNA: TGTGCCAGCAGCCTATCGACTAGCGCCGCGAATGAGCAGTTCTTC.

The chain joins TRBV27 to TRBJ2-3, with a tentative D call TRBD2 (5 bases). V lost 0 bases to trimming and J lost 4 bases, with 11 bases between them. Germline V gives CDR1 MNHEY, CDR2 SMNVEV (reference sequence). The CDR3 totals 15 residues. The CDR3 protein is CASSLSARGSDTQYF. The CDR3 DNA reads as TGTGCCAGCAGTTTATCCGCACGGGGTTCAGATACGCAGTATTTT.

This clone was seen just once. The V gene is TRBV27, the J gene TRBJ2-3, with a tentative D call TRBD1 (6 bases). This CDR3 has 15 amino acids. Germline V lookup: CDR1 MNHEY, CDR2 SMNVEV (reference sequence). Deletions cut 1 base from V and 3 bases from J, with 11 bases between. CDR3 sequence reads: CASSLYQGQTDTQYF. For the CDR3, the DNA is TGTGCCAGCAGTTTATACCAGGGGCAGACAGATACGCAGTATTTT.